The TCR beta chain described here comes from a study of vaccination effects on CD4 cells after COVID-19. Study summary: Sequencing was preceded by expansion of antigen-specific CD4+ T cells with viral peptide pools in the ViraFEST assay.

Trimming took 2 bases from V and 4 from J, leaving 12 bases between them. The CDR3 runs to 15 residues. Per germline, CDR1 SGHAT and CDR2 FQNNGV. Profiled with immunoSEQ multiplex PCR; TCRdb holds only in-frame clones, not every one. The repertoire holds about 30,000 clones, 65% seen once, with 9% to 10% in the top ten. Between days 10 and 11 of culture, CD4+ T cells were separated out. Nucleocapsid antibody tests were negative, and the vaccine recipients had no prior SARS-CoV-2 infection. This clone was found a few times. Its antigen is still unknown. General study points: Infection- and vaccine-induced clones contracted markedly late after vaccination.

The clonotype was recovered from a human donor who received a COVID-19 vaccine. J is TRBJ2-1 and V is TRBV11-2; D perhaps matches TRBD1 (6 bases). The source was CD4+ T cells from PBMCs cultured without peptide, collected before COVID-19 vaccination. The CDR3 sequence: CASSLFGGEYNEQFF. The CDR3 nucleotides read TGTGCCAGCAGCTTATTTGGGGGCGAGTACAATGAGCAGTTCTTC.